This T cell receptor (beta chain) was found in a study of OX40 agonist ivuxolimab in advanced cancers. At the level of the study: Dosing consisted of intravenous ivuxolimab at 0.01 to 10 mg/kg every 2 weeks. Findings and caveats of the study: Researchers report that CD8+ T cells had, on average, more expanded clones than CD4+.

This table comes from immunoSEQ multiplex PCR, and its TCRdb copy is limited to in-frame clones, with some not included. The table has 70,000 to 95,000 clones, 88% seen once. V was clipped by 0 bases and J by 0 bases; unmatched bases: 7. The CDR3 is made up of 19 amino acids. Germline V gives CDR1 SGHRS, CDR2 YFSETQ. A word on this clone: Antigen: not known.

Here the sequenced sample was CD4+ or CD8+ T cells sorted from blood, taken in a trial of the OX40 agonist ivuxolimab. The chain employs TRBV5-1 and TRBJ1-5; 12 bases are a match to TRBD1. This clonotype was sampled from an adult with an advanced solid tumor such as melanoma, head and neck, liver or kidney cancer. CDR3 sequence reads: CASSLVGTGGPYSNQPQHF. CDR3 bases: TGCGCCAGCAGCTTGGTCGGGACAGGGGGCCCTTATAGCAATCAGCCCCAGCATTTT.